This T cell receptor beta chain was recovered during a study of human T cells and chemical hapten exposure. Per the original methods: A typical sample had roughly 96,000 TCRs, with roughly 23,224 to 690,600 overall. TCRdb ran MiXCR on the RACE reads and lists one entry per CDR3 protein. The authors' filters were not applied to this entry. The sample has about 130,000 distinct CDR3 sequences, about 8.2% seen once; the top ten hold 1.5% to 2%. The sample's time point: healthy volunteer bleed at 2 weeks. Unfractionated whole blood was the source of the extracted total RNA. The CDR3 length is 12 residues. The V and J ends lost 2 bases and 4 bases respectively, with 5 bases between them.

The chain is built from TRBV12-3 or TRBV12-4 and TRBJ2-5, with D hard to call. The sample taken for sequencing was whole blood. The source of this sequence is a male donor in good health. Some clones in this sample may be carry-over from other donors' samples. CDR3 residues: CASSLPLETQYF. CDR3 coding DNA: TGTGCCAGCAGTTTACCCCTAGAGACCCAGTACTTC.